This T cell receptor beta chain emerged from a study of cytomegalovirus exposure and HLA in healthy donors. This clone was counted a single time. Its antigen is not known. Regarding the study as a whole: The Asian-associated ancestry cluster reportedly had fewer N-insertions than the 666-donor mean in a later analysis. Altogether, some 160 TCR beta chains were recorded as cytomegalovirus-associated. It was confirmed in vitro that a few of the CMV-associated chains were specific for CMV antigens.

V was clipped by 4 bases and J by 3 bases; unmatched bases: 3. The CDR3 runs to 13 residues. Per the germline V gene, CDR1 is MNHNY and CDR2 is SVGAGI (reference sequence). The PCR ran on 60 Vbeta and 13 Jbeta primers. The protocol was immunoSEQ multiplex PCR, while the TCRdb copy is restricted to in-frame clones and leaves out a portion. The repertoire has some 98,000 clones, under 85% of them found once; the top ten carry under 4.5%. Healthy bone marrow donors made up the donors. Sequencing used PBMCs. The gene calls are TRBV6-6 and TRBJ2-7; 7 bases line up with TRBD1. This clonotype originated in a female donor in good health and CMV-seropositive. CDR3 sequence: CASSLTGYYEQYF. The CDR3 region has the DNA TGTGCCAGCAGTTTGACAGGGTACTACGAGCAGTACTTC.